This TCR beta chain was captured in a study of regulatory T cells in long-lasting Graves disease. As to time point: newly diagnosed GD, antithyroid drugs for less than 3 months. PBMC RNA was the source of the TCR library. This clonotype has a handful of counts. Combining iRepertoire HTBI primers with Arm-PCR of CDR3 regions, the authors built TCR beta libraries. TCRdb reprocessed the multiplex PCR reads via MiXCR and lists one record per CDR3 protein. The repertoire holds approximately 560,000 distinct CDR3 sequences, with roughly 15% as singletons. The CDR3 has 15 residues. Germline-derived CDR1 and CDR2 are SGDLS and YYNGEE. The V and J ends lost 1 base and 2 bases respectively, with 11 bases between them. The same sample was also used in a study of T cells in Graves' hyperthyroidism and ophthalmopathy. That work contributes: Hyperthyroidism had been newly diagnosed in patients aged 18 to 65, and its duration was under 2 months. Exclusion criteria comprised uncontrolled infection, other autoimmune disease, pregnancy or lactation. Peripheral blood also featured most of the thyroid clonotypes expanded above 0.001.

The chain links TRBV9 to TRBJ2-3, with TRBD1 as a possible D gene (5 bases). Sequenced material: peripheral blood mononuclear cells (PBMCs), taken at new diagnosis, from a patient treated with antithyroid drugs. The origin of this receptor is a man between 18 and 29 years old with Graves disease. CDR3 sequence (DNA): TGTGCCAGCAGCGTATATGGACACTCCACAGATACGCAGTATTTT. Amino acids: CASSVYGHSTDTQYF.